The rows below give T cell receptor beta chains drawn from one sample of a study of control samples from healthy donors and cancer patients. Method: immunoSEQ multiplex PCR; TCRdb's copy keeps in-frame clones and lacks some. The sample contains under 150,000 clones, around 88% of which appear only once. Sequenced input: blood. These TCRs come from a middle-aged man in good health. Each CDR3 is given with its conserved first and last residue. The D gene is left open where the match is weak. Expanded clones are given a class, and other clones once, few, many or no size at all.

>14|-|TRBD2|TRBJ2-7|TRBV11-2
CASSSGGAEYEQYF
TGTGCCAGCAGTTCGGGGGGGGCCGAGTACGAGCAGTACTTC
>15|-|-|TRBJ2-7|TRBV29-1
CSVVLGGASSYEQYF
TGCAGCGTTGTACTTGGAGGGGCCAGTTCCTACGAGCAGTACTTC
>14|-|-|TRBJ2-7|TRBV11-2
CASSLAAGAYEQYF
TGTGCCAGCAGCTTAGCGGCCGGAGCCTACGAGCAGTACTTC
>18|-|-|TRBJ1-5|TRBV30
CAWSVPDAWGGSNQPQHF
TGTGCCTGGAGTGTTCCGGACGCCTGGGGTGGGAGCAATCAGCCCCAGCATTTT
>17|-|TRBD2|TRBJ2-2|TRBV5-4
CASSEGLAGGNTGELFF
TGTGCCAGCAGCGAGGGACTAGCGGGGGGGAACACCGGGGAGCTGTTTTTT
>15|once|-|TRBJ1-5|TRBV2
CASTLDSGVDQPQHF
TGTGCCAGCACCCTGGACAGTGGGGTGGATCAGCCCCAGCATTTT
>14|once|-|TRBJ2-7|TRBV3-1/TRBV3-2
CASSPQDRSYEQYF
TGTGCCAGCAGCCCGCAGGACAGATCCTACGAGCAGTACTTC
>13|-|TRBD2|TRBJ2-5|TRBV12-3/TRBV12-4
CATTRAGGETQYF
TGTGCCACCACAAGGGCGGGGGGTGAGACCCAGTACTTC
>13|-|-|TRBJ1-5|TRBV4-2
CASSQDREATLDF
TGTGCCAGCAGCCAAGATCGGGAGGCAACGTTGGATTTT
>15|-|-|TRBJ1-6|TRBV6-1
CASSEQQVIRSPLHF
TGTGCCAGCAGTGAGCAGCAGGTGATAAGATCACCCCTCCACTTT
>16|once|TRBD2|TRBJ2-3|TRBV27
CASSQGGGAVADTQYF
TGTGCCAGCAGTCAGGGCGGGGGGGCTGTGGCAGATACGCAGTATTTT
>13|-|-|TRBJ1-1|TRBV3-1/TRBV3-2
CASSQWEGTEAFF
TGTGCCAGCAGCCAATGGGAGGGCACTGAAGCTTTCTTT
>14|-|-|TRBJ2-7|TRBV4-2
CASSQVPPGSRQYF
TGTGCCAGCAGCCAAGTACCTCCAGGGTCACGGCAGTACTTC
>16|-|-|TRBJ1-4|TRBV18
CASSPSRGTWNEKLFF
TGTGCCAGCTCACCAAGTCGAGGCACCTGGAATGAAAAACTGTTTTTT
>15|-|TRBD2|TRBJ2-1|TRBV4-1
CASSRSSGGDNEQFF
TGCGCCAGCAGCCGCTCTAGCGGGGGAGACAATGAGCAGTTCTTC
>13|-|-|TRBJ2-7|TRBV6-6
CASSPIEAYEQYF
TGTGCCAGCAGTCCCATAGAGGCCTACGAGCAGTACTTC
>11|-|-|TRBJ1-5|TRBV6-2/TRBV6-3
CASSHGPLQHF
TGTGCCAGCAGCCACGGACCGCTCCAGCATTTT
>14|-|-|TRBJ1-2|TRBV18
CASSPEDSNYGYTF
TGTGCCAGCTCACCCGAAGACAGCAACTATGGCTACACCTTC
>13|-|-|TRBJ1-2|TRBV11-3
CASSLVSGAGYTF
TGTGCCAGCAGCTTAGTCTCTGGGGCTGGCTACACCTTC
>15|-|-|TRBJ1-5|TRBV5-6
CASSLGGNGNQPQHF
TGTGCCAGCAGCTTGGGAGGGAATGGCAATCAGCCCCAGCATTTT
>11|-|-|TRBJ2-1|TRBV2
CACAGRNEQFF
TGTGCCTGCGCCGGACGCAATGAGCAGTTCTTC
>14|-|TRBD2|TRBJ2-2|TRBV2
CASSTKAGNGELFF
TGTGCCAGCAGCACCAAAGCGGGAAACGGGGAGCTGTTTTTT
>14|-|TRBD1|TRBJ1-2|TRBV14
CASRPDRDGYGYTF
TGTGCCAGCCGGCCGGACAGGGACGGCTATGGCTACACCTTC
>14|once|TRBD1|TRBJ2-7|TRBV18
CASSPRQGPYEQYF
TGTGCCAGCTCACCAAGACAGGGCCCCTACGAGCAGTACTTC
>15|-|-|TRBJ2-2|TRBV5-1
CASSLVSRRSGELFF
TGCGCCAGCAGCTTGGTATCGCGGCGGTCGGGGGAGCTGTTTTTT
>14|-|-|TRBJ1-6|TRBV30
CAWNLGTDNSPLHF
TGTGCCTGGAATTTAGGGACGGATAATTCACCCCTCCACTTT
>13|-|TRBD1|TRBJ1-2|TRBV30
CAWSVGTGNGYTF
TGTGCCTGGAGTGTAGGGACAGGGAACGGCTACACCTTC
>10|-|-|TRBJ1-1|TRBV20-1
CSAGRNGAFF
TGCAGTGCTGGGCGAAACGGAGCTTTCTTT
>12|-|TRBD1|TRBJ2-7|TRBV5-5
CASSSTGYEQYF
TGTGCCAGCAGCTCGACAGGGTACGAGCAGTACTTC
>14|-|-|TRBJ1-1|TRBV5-6
CASSSPPWNTEAFF
TGTGCCAGCAGTTCCCCCCCTTGGAACACTGAAGCTTTCTTT
>15|-|-|TRBJ2-7|TRBV24-1
CATSDSKRLAYEQYF
TGTGCCACCAGTGATAGTAAACGGTTGGCCTACGAGCAGTACTTC
>13|-|-|TRBJ1-1|TRBV25-1
CASSGAPNTEAFF
TGTGCCAGCAGCGGGGCCCCGAACACTGAAGCTTTCTTT
>17|-|-|TRBJ1-2|TRBV10-2
CASSATLDTHLLYGYTF
TGCGCCAGCAGTGCGACCCTGGACACACATCTACTCTATGGCTACACCTTC
>14|-|-|TRBJ2-4|TRBV19
CASTATGGKNIQYF
TGTGCCAGTACCGCGACAGGAGGCAAAAACATTCAGTACTTC
>16|-|TRBD1|TRBJ1-1|TRBV3-1/TRBV3-2
CASSRGTGVLRSEAFF
TGTGCCAGCAGCCGAGGGACAGGGGTCCTCAGGAGTGAAGCTTTCTTT
>15|few|TRBD1|TRBJ1-5|TRBV6-5
CASRAGQGAGQPQHF
TGTGCCAGCAGGGCGGGACAGGGGGCAGGTCAGCCCCAGCATTTT
>13|-|-|TRBJ1-2|TRBV5-4
CASSPQDLLGHTF
TGTGCCAGCAGCCCCCAGGACCTTCTCGGTCACACCTTC
>11|-|-|TRBJ1-1|TRBV12-3/TRBV12-4
CASSPGDKAFF
TGTGCCAGCAGCCCTGGGGACAAAGCTTTCTTT
>14|-|-|TRBJ1-6|TRBV6-5
CASSYGRTDSPLHF
TGTGCCAGCAGTTATGGCCGGACCGATTCACCCCTCCACTTT
>15|-|TRBD1|TRBJ1-6|TRBV24-1
CATSEGQGRNSPLHF
TGTGCCACCAGTGAGGGACAGGGGCGTAATTCACCCCTCCACTTT
>12|-|-|TRBJ1-1|TRBV30
CAWGTARTEAFF
TGTGCCTGGGGGACCGCCAGGACTGAAGCTTTCTTT
>13|once|-|TRBJ1-2|TRBV5-5
CASSLGSNYGYTF
TGTGCCAGCAGCTTGGGCAGTAACTATGGCTACACCTTC
>15|-|TRBD1|TRBJ2-5|TRBV24-1
CATSGASGGQETQYF
TGTGCCACCAGTGGTGCCTCAGGGGGCCAAGAGACCCAGTACTTC
>15|-|-|TRBJ2-1|TRBV18
CASSPRISLDNEQFF
TGTGCCAGCTCACCAAGAATCAGTCTCGACAATGAGCAGTTCTTC
>15|once|TRBD1|TRBJ1-6|TRBV5-1
CASSSGQTYNSPLHF
TGCGCCAGCAGCTCGGGACAGACTTATAATTCACCCCTCCACTTT
>14|-|-|TRBJ1-4|TRBV5-5
CASSLVATNEKLFF
TGTGCCAGCAGCTTGGTCGCAACTAATGAAAAACTGTTTTTT
>15|-|-|TRBJ2-3|TRBV7-3
CASSSSPTSTDTQYF
TGTGCCAGCAGCTCCTCACCGACTAGTACAGATACGCAGTATTTT
>16|-|TRBD1|TRBJ2-7|TRBV12-5
CASGLVPGGVIHEQYF
TGTGCTAGTGGTTTGGTACCAGGGGGCGTCATCCACGAGCAGTACTTC